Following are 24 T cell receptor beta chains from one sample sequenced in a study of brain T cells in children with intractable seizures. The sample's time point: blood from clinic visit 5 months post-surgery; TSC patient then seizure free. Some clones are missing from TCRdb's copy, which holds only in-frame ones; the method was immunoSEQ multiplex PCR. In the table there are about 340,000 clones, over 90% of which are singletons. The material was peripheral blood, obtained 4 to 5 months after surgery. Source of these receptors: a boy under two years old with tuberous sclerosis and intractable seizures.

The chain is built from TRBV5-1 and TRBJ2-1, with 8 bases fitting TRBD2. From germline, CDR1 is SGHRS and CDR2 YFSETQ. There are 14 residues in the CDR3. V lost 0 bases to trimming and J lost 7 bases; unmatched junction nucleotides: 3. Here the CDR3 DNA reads TGCGCCAGCAGCTTGGGGGGCGGGAGGAATGAGCAGTTCTTC. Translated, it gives CASSLGGGRNEQFF.

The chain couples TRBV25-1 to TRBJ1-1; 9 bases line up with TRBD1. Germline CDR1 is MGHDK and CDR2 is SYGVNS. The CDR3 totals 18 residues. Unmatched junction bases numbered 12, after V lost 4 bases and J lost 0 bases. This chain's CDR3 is CASSGDRVHPLMNTEAFF. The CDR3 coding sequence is TGTGCCAGCAGTGGGGACAGGGTTCACCCATTGATGAACACTGAAGCTTTCTTT.

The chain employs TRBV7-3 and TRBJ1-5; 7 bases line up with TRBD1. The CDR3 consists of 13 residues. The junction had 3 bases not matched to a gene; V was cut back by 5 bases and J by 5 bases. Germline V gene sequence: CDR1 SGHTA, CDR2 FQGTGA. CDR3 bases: TGTGCCAGCAGCGCCGACAGGGATCAGCCCCAGCATTTT. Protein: CASSADRDQPQHF.

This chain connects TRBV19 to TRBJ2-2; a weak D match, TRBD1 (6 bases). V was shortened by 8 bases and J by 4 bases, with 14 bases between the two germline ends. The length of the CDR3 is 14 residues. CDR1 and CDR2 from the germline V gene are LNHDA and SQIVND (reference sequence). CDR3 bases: TGTGCCAGTGGGGCGTTAGGGGGCACCGGGGAGCTGTTTTTT. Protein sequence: CASGALGGTGELFF.

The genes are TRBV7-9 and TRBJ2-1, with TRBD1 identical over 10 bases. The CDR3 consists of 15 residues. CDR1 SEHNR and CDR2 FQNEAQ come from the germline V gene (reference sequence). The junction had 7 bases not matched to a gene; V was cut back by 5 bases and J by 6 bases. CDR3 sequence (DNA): TGTGCCAGCAGCCCTAACCGGGACAGGGGCAATGAGCAGTTCTTC. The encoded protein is CASSPNRDRGNEQFF.

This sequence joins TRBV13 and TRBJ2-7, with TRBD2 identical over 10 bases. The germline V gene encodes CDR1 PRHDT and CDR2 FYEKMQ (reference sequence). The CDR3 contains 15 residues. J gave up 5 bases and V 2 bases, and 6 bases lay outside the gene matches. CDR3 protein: CASSLTSGKVHEQYF. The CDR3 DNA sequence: TGTGCCAGCAGCTTAACTAGCGGGAAGGTCCACGAGCAGTACTTC.

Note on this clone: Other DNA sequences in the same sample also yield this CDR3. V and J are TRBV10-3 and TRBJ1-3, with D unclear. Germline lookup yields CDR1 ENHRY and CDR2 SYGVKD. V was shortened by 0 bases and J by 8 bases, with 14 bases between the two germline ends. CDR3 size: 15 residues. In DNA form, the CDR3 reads TGTGCCATCAGTGAGTCTATACAAGGACGGGACACCATATATTTT. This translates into CAISESIQGRDTIYF.

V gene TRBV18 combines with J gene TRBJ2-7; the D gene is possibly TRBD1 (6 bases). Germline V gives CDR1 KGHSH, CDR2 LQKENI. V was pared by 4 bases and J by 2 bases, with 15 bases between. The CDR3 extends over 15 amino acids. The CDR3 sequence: CASSHARGSAYEQYF. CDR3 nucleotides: TGTGCCAGCTCACACGCCAGGGGATCAGCCTACGAGCAGTACTTC. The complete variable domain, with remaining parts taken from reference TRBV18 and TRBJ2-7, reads NAGVMQNPRHLVRRRGQEARLRCSPMKGHSHVYWYRQLPEEGLKFMVYLQKENIIDESGMPKERFSAEFPKEGPSILRIQQVVRGDSAAYFCASSHARGSAYEQYFGPGTRLTVT.

In DNA, the CDR3 is TGTGCCTGGAGTGTACTCAGGGAAACTGAAGCTTTCTTT. Encoded protein: CAWSVLRETEAFF. The J gene is TRBJ1-1, the V gene TRBV30, with a tentative D call TRBD1 (5 bases). Germline CDR1 is GTSNPN and CDR2 is SVGIG (reference sequence). V shed 0 bases and J shed 5 bases, with 10 bases lying between them. The CDR3 has 13 amino acids.

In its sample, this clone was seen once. The CDR3: CASSVTGGPGSKLFF. CDR3 bases: TGTGCCAGTAGCGTAACAGGGGGCCCCGGTTCAAAACTGTTTTTT. This chain connects TRBV19 to TRBJ1-4; 9 nucleotides agree with TRBD1. J gave up 10 bases and V 6 bases, and 12 bases lay outside the gene matches. The CDR3 covers 15 residues. The germline CDR1 and CDR2 sequences are LNHDA and SQIVND (reference sequence).

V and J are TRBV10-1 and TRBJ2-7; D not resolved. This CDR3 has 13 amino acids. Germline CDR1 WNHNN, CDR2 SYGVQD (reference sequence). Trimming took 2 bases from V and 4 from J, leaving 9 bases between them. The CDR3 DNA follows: TGCGCCAGCAGTGAGACGGGTAGTTACGAGCAGTACTTC. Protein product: CASSETGSYEQYF.

The CDR3 loop reads CASSEELGQPQHF. CDR3 nucleotides: TGTGCCAGCAGTGAAGAGTTAGGTCAGCCCCAGCATTTT. The rearrangement uses TRBV6-4 and TRBJ1-5; D is ambiguous. CDR3 length: 13 residues. V dropped 3 bases and J dropped 6 bases, with 9 bases sitting between them. Germline CDR1 and CDR2: MRHNA and SNTAGT.

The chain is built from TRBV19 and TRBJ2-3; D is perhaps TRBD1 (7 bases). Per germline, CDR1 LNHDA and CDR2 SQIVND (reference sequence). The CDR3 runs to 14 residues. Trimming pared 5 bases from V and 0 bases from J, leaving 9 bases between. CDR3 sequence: CASSAGGSTDTQYF. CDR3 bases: TGTGCCAGTAGTGCAGGGGGGAGCACAGATACGCAGTATTTT.

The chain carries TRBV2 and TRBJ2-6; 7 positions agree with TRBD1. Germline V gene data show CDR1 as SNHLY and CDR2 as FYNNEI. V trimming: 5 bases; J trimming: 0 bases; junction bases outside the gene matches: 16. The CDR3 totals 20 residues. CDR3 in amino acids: CASSFPQGKVPISGANVLTF. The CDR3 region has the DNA TGTGCCAGCAGTTTCCCACAGGGGAAGGTCCCCATCTCTGGGGCCAACGTCCTGACTTTC.

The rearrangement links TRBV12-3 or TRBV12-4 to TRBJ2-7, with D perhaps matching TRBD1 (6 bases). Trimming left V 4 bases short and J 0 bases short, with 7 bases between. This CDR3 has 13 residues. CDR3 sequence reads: CASSSDSSYEQYF. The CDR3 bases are TGTGCCAGCAGTTCGGACAGCTCCTACGAGCAGTACTTC.

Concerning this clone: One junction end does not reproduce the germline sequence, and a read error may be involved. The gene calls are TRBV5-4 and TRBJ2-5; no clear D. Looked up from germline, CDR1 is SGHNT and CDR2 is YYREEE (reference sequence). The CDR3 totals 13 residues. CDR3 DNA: TGTGCCAGCGGCTTGCACAGAAAAGAGACCCAGTACTTC. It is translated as CASGLHRKETQYF.

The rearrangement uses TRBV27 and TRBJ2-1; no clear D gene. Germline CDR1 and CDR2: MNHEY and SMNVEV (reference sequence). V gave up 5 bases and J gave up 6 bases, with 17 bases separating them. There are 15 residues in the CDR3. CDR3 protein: CASSLNYDPSNEQFF. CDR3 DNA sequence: TGTGCCAGCAGTCTCAATTACGACCCCAGCAATGAGCAGTTCTTC.

CDR3 protein: CASSLGDRGGTDTQYF. DNA of the CDR3: TGTGCCAGCAGCTTAGGGGACAGGGGAGGCACAGATACGCAGTATTTT. The rearrangement links TRBV7-9 to TRBJ2-3; the match to TRBD1 covers 10 bases. CDR3 length: 16 amino acids. V gave up 1 base and J gave up 1 base; unmatched junction bases: 2. Germline V gives CDR1 SEHNR, CDR2 FQNEAQ (reference sequence).

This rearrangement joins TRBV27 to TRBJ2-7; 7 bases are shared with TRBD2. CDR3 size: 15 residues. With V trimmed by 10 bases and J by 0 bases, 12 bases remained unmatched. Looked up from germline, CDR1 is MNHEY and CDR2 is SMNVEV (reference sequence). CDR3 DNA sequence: TGTGCCACCGCTCCTCTAGCGGAAATCTCCTACGAGCAGTACTTC. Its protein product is CATAPLAEISYEQYF.

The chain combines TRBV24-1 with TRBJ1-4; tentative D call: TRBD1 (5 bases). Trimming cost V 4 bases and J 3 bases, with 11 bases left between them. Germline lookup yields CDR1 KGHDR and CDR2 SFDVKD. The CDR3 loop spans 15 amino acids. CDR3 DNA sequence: TGTGCCACCAGTGACCCACGGGACGCTAATGAAAAACTGTTTTTT. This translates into CATSDPRDANEKLFF.

As DNA, the CDR3 is TGTGCCAGCAGCCCGGGGGCAATTGATTCACCCCTCCACTTT. It specifies CASSPGAIDSPLHF. This chain connects TRBV4-2 to TRBJ1-6; possible D gene TRBD1, 6 bases. V gave up 4 bases and J gave up 8 bases, with 12 bases separating them. Germline-derived CDR1 and CDR2 are LGHNA and YNFKEQ. CDR3 length: 14 amino acids.

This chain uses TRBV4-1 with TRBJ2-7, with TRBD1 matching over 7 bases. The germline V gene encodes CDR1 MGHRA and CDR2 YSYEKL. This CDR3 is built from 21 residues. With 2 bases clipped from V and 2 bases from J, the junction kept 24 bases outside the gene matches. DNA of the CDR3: TGCGCCAGCAGCCAATCTTTCTGCAGGGGCAGGGGGTTATCACAAGCCTACGAGCAGTACTTC. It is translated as CASSQSFCRGRGLSQAYEQYF.

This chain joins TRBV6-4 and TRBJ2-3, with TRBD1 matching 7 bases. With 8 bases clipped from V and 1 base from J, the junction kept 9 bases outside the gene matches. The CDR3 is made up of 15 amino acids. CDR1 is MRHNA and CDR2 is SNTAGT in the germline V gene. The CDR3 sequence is CASLRETGRTDTQYF. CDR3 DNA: TGTGCCAGCCTGAGAGAGACAGGGCGCACAGATACGCAGTATTTT.

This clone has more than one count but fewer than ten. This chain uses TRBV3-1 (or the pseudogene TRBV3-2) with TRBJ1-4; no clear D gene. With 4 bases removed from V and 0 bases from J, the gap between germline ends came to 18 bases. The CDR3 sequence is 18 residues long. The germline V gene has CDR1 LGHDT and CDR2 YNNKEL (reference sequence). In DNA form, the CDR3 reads TGTGCCAGCAGCCCTCATACTACCACCTGGGCAACTAATGAAAAACTGTTTTTT. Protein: CASSPHTTTWATNEKLFF.